The 29 T cell receptor beta chains listed next were all sequenced from one sample in a study of OX40 agonist ivuxolimab in advanced cancers. Using immunoSEQ multiplex PCR, the repertoire was profiled, and TCRdb retains in-frame clones only, with some absent. The sample carries roughly 76,000 clones, approximately 83% recorded once. The starting material was CD4+ or CD8+ T cells sorted from blood, obtained in a trial of the OX40 agonist ivuxolimab. These TCRs come from an adult with an advanced solid tumor such as melanoma, head and neck, liver or kidney cancer.

This rearrangement joins TRBV18 to TRBJ1-1; TRBD1 matches 7 bases. The CDR3 consists of 14 residues. With V trimmed by 2 bases and J by 1 base, 1 base remained unmatched. Germline CDR1 reads KGHSH; CDR2 reads LQKENI. The CDR3 reads CASSPRTGNTEAFF. The CDR3 nucleotides are TGTGCCAGCTCACCAAGGACAGGGAACACTGAAGCTTTCTTT. The variable domain in full, completed from reference TRBV18 and TRBJ1-1, reads NAGVMQNPRHLVRRRGQEARLRCSPMKGHSHVYWYRQLPEEGLKFMVYLQKENIIDESGMPKERFSAEFPKEGPSILRIQQVVRGDSAAYFCASSPRTGNTEAFFGQGTRLTVV.

This sequence joins TRBV15 and TRBJ2-7; TRBD1 matches 10 bases. CDR1 is LNHNV, CDR2 YYDKDF, per germline (reference sequence). The CDR3 has 17 amino acids. V dropped 2 bases and J dropped 5; count of bases not matched to a gene: 12. The DNA for the CDR3 is TGTGCCACCAGCAGAAGTAGACTCGGGACAGGGGATGACGAGCAGTACTTC. Protein: CATSRSRLGTGDDEQYF.

The CDR3: CASSIDRYGLESGYMEQFF. The CDR3 DNA sequence: TGTGCCAGTAGTATAGATCGTTACGGACTAGAGTCGGGCTACATGGAGCAGTTCTTC. The chain links TRBV19 to TRBJ2-1, with TRBD2 identical over 7 bases. Looked up from germline, CDR1 is LNHDA and CDR2 is SQIVND (reference sequence). The CDR3 is 19 amino acids. V trimming: 0 bases; J trimming: 10 bases; junction bases outside the gene matches: 21.

This rearrangement joins TRBV5-1 to TRBJ1-1, with TRBD1 matching 9 bases. The V and J ends lost 0 bases and 4 bases, in that order; junction bases with no gene match: 4. The CDR3 sequence is 15 residues long. Germline assignment: CDR1 SGHRS and CDR2 YFSETQ. In DNA, the CDR3 is TGCGCCAGCAGCTTGGGCGGGACAGGGTCCACTGAAGCTTTCTTT. Amino acids: CASSLGGTGSTEAFF.

V and J are TRBV9 and TRBJ1-3, with a possible D match to TRBD1 (6 bases). The germline V gene has CDR1 SGDLS and CDR2 YYNGEE. V lost 1 base and J 3 bases, leaving 11 bases between the germline ends. CDR3 length: 15 residues. The CDR3 region has the DNA TGTGCCAGCAGCGTACAGGGGTCGCTTGGAAACACCATATATTTT. Amino acids: CASSVQGSLGNTIYF.

This sequence joins TRBV19 and TRBJ2-3; TRBD1 aligns across 8 bases. The germline CDR1 and CDR2 sequences are LNHDA and SQIVND (reference sequence). V was clipped by 5 bases and J by 1 base; unmatched bases: 2. The CDR3 consists of 14 residues. CDR3 in amino acids: CASSLTGGTDTQYF. Here the CDR3 DNA reads TGTGCCAGTAGTCTGACAGGGGGCACAGATACGCAGTATTTT. Combining the CDR3 with reference TRBV19 and TRBJ2-3 gives the whole variable domain DGGITQSPKYLFRKEGQNVTLSCEQNLNHDAMYWYRQDPGQGLRLIYYSQIVNDFQKGDIAEGYSVSREKKESFPLTVTSAQKNPTAFYLCASSLTGGTDTQYFGPGTRLTVL.

This clone has a handful of counts. This chain connects TRBV10-2 to TRBJ2-1; D possibly corresponds to TRBD2 (7 bases). V lost 6 bases and J lost 11, with 14 bases in between. Looked up from germline, CDR1 is WSHSY and CDR2 is SAAADI. The CDR3 has 12 amino acids. The CDR3 DNA is TGCGCCAGCAGGGGGAGGGGGTATCAGCAGTTCTTC. Residues: CASRGRGYQQFF.

The rearrangement joins TRBV11-3 to TRBJ1-6; 11 bases are shared with TRBD1. Germline V CDR1 and CDR2: SGHNT, YENEEA. This CDR3 has 18 amino acids. The trim removed 3 bases at V and 6 bases at J, leaving 10 bases unmatched. CDR3 nucleotides: TGTGCCAGCAGCTTGCGGGACAGGGGGGCCGTTGGTAATTCACCCCTCCACTTT. This codes for CASSLRDRGAVGNSPLHF.

The gene calls are TRBV19 and TRBJ2-3; a weak D match, TRBD2 (6 bases). Between the trimmed V and J ends, which lost 7 bases and 1 base, there was a span of 12 bases. This CDR3 is 14 amino acids long. CDR1 is LNHDA, CDR2 SQIVND, per germline (reference sequence). DNA for the CDR3: TGTGCCAGTACCTGGGGGGTTGGCACAGATACGCAGTATTTT. Translated: CASTWGVGTDTQYF.

The chain carries TRBV6-1 and TRBJ2-7; the match to TRBD1 covers 10 bases. V shed 3 bases and J 6 bases; nucleotides not matched to a gene: 5. This CDR3 region has 14 residues. CDR1 is MNHNS and CDR2 is SASEGT in the germline V gene. The CDR3 spells CASSEGQGPLEQYF. CDR3 sequence (DNA): TGTGCCAGCAGTGAGGGACAGGGGCCTCTCGAGCAGTACTTC.

The chain has TRBV19 and TRBJ1-2, with D possibly being TRBD1 (6 bases). Trimming left V 6 bases short and J 4 bases short, with 15 bases between. This CDR3 comprises 14 residues. Germline CDR1 reads LNHDA; CDR2 reads SQIVND (reference sequence). CDR3 bases: TGTGCCAGTAGAAACAGGGAGGGGAGCTATGGCTACACCTTC. It encodes CASRNREGSYGYTF.

The J gene is TRBJ2-2, the V gene TRBV2; D gene ambiguous. The V end was cut by 6 bases, the J end by 5 bases, with 16 bases between. CDR3 length equals 15 residues. Germline CDR1 is SNHLY and CDR2 is FYNNEI. The CDR3 is CASRSDNTATGELFF. The DNA of the CDR3 is TGTGCCAGCAGATCCGATAACACAGCAACCGGGGAGCTGTTTTTT.

The rearrangement links TRBV5-1 to TRBJ2-3, with 8 positions matching TRBD2. The ends lost 0 bases at V and 6 bases at J; junction bases unmatched: 6. This CDR3 region has 15 residues. Germline V lookup: CDR1 SGHRS, CDR2 YFSETQ. The CDR3 DNA sequence: TGCGCCAGCAGCTTGGCGGGAGGGGCCCGGGATACGCAGTATTTT. Protein product: CASSLAGGARDTQYF.

The rearrangement links TRBV5-1 to TRBJ2-3; D is unresolved. Trimming pared 4 bases from V and 0 bases from J, leaving 9 bases between. The CDR3 has 14 residues. Germline assignment: CDR1 SGHRS and CDR2 YFSETQ. The CDR3 region is CASSATLSTDTQYF. The CDR3 DNA is TGCGCCAGCAGCGCTACGTTGAGCACAGATACGCAGTATTTT.

About this clone itself: An end of the junction does not agree with germline; a read error may underlie this. The chain couples TRBV4-2 to TRBJ2-7, with 9 bases matching TRBD2. This CDR3 is built from 13 residues. Per germline, CDR1 LGHNA and CDR2 YNFKEQ. The chain's CDR3 is CASSPFLAGSLDF. In DNA, the CDR3 is TGTGCCAGCAGCCCCTTTCTAGCGGGGTCCCTGGACTTC.

This clone showed up just once. Other DNA sequences in the same sample also yield this CDR3. This sequence joins TRBV5-1 and TRBJ2-1; no reliable D call. This CDR3 comprises 14 residues. The germline gives CDR1 SGHRS, CDR2 YFSETQ. V lost 0 bases and J lost 0, with 4 bases in between. DNA for the CDR3: TGCGCCAGCAGCTTGGCTGGCTCCTACAATGAGCAGTTCTTC. It translates to CASSLAGSYNEQFF.

CDR3 sequence: CASSEAAVYGANVLTF. The CDR3 DNA is TGTGCCAGCAGTGAAGCCGCAGTCTACGGGGCCAACGTCCTGACTTTC. V is TRBV2 and J is TRBJ2-6; no clear D. Germline CDR1 is SNHLY and CDR2 is FYNNEI. Trimming removed 0 bases from V and 4 bases from J, with 10 bases in between. This CDR3 is 16 amino acids long.

The chain joins TRBV11-3 to TRBJ1-2; TRBD1 is a possible D gene (5 bases). Trimming left V 0 bases short and J 6 bases short, with 14 bases between. Germline assignment: CDR1 SGHNT and CDR2 YENEEA. The CDR3 is 15 residues long. For the CDR3, the DNA is TGTGCCAGCAGCTTAGATGGAGCAAGGGGACATGGCTACACCTTC. This gives the protein CASSLDGARGHGYTF.

The V call is TRBV29-1, the J call TRBJ1-1; 7 nucleotides align to TRBD1. Germline trimming cut 7 bases from V and 1 base from J; bases unmatched to any gene: 6. Germline CDR1 is SQVTM and CDR2 is ANQGSEA. This CDR3 is 13 amino acids long. The chain's CDR3 is CSAWDSWNTEAFF. CDR3 coding DNA: TGCAGCGCGTGGGACAGTTGGAACACTGAAGCTTTCTTT.

The chain combines TRBV19 with TRBJ1-2; 7 bases align to TRBD1. This CDR3 has 14 amino acids. Germline V lookup: CDR1 LNHDA, CDR2 SQIVND (reference sequence). V was clipped by 7 bases and J by 0 bases; unmatched bases: 5. The DNA for the CDR3 is TGTGCCAGTAAACGACAGGGTACTAACTATGGCTACACCTTC. This encodes CASKRQGTNYGYTF.

The chain is built from TRBV5-1 and TRBJ2-3; D not certain. V lost 0 bases and J lost 2, with 7 bases in between. Germline V CDR1 and CDR2: SGHRS, YFSETQ. The CDR3 has 14 amino acids. The CDR3 bases are TGCGCCAGCAGCTTGGAGGGCCTCACAGATACGCAGTATTTT. Translating it yields CASSLEGLTDTQYF.

The table lists this clone with a count of one. V is TRBV2 and J is TRBJ2-5; either TRBD1 or TRBD2 may fit D (5 bases each). Germline V gene lookup returns CDR1 SNHLY and CDR2 FYNNEI. The CDR3 sequence is 12 residues long. Trimming left V 7 bases short and J 5 bases short, with 11 bases between. The CDR3 is CASNLWGETQYF. For the CDR3, the DNA is TGTGCCAGCAATCTCTGGGGGGAGACCCAGTACTTC.

The chain carries TRBV5-1 and TRBJ1-2; 7 nucleotides line up with TRBD1. CDR3 length: 15 amino acids. Germline CDR1 is SGHRS and CDR2 is YFSETQ. V shed 3 bases, J shed 0 bases, and the junction held 5 bases outside the gene matches. CDR3 sequence (DNA): TGCGCCAGCAGCTCCAGGGGGAAAGCTAACTATGGCTACACCTTC. It specifies CASSSRGKANYGYTF.

Regarding this clone: Additional DNA sequences in this sample encode the identical CDR3. The chain couples TRBV7-2 to TRBJ2-7, with 13 bases aligning to TRBD2. The germline gives CDR1 SGHTA, CDR2 FQGNSA. This CDR3 region has 15 residues. Losses at the gene ends were 3 bases for V and 2 bases for J; bases not matched to a gene: 1. DNA of the CDR3: TGTGCCAGCAGCTTGGGACTAGCGGGAACCTACGAGCAGTACTTC. The encoded protein is CASSLGLAGTYEQYF.

The rearrangement links TRBV7-9 to TRBJ2-7, with 8 bases that match TRBD1. This CDR3 comprises 13 residues. The V segment lost 3 bases and the J segment 2 bases; nucleotides outside the gene matches: 0. Germline V lookup: CDR1 SEHNR, CDR2 FQNEAQ (reference sequence). The CDR3 DNA reads as TGTGCCAGCAGCTTGACAGGGGCCTACGAGCAGTACTTC. Translation: CASSLTGAYEQYF.

The V call is TRBV7-9, the J call TRBJ2-1; perhaps TRBD2 as D (6 bases). The V gene's germline CDR1 is SEHNR and CDR2 FQNEAQ (reference sequence). The CDR3 runs 15 residues. V was shortened by 4 bases and J by 8 bases, with 18 bases between the two germline ends. The CDR3 region has the DNA TGTGCCAGCAGCTCGCCGGGACTGGGTAATGATGAGCAGTTCTTC. This gives the protein CASSSPGLGNDEQFF.

The chain combines TRBV5-1 with TRBJ1-5, with D possibly matching TRBD1 (6 bases). Germline CDR1 is SGHRS and CDR2 is YFSETQ. V was pared by 4 bases and J by 7 bases, with 15 bases between. The CDR3 covers 14 residues. The CDR3 DNA is TGCGCCAGCAGCCCCGGGGGCGCGGGGCAGCCCCAGCATTTT. Its translation is CASSPGGAGQPQHF. Based on the CDR3 plus reference TRBV5-1 and TRBJ1-5, the full variable domain is KAGVTQTPRYLIKTRGQQVTLSCSPISGHRSVSWYQQTPGQGLQFLFEYFSETQRNKGNFPGRFSGRQFSNSRSEMNVSTLELGDSALYLCASSPGGAGQPQHFGDGTRLSIL.

This chain connects TRBV29-1 to TRBJ2-7; D is possibly TRBD2 (6 bases). The length of the CDR3 is 12 residues. Trimming cost V 4 bases and J 2 bases, with 9 bases left between them. Germline values: CDR1 SQVTM, CDR2 ANQGSEA. CDR3 in amino acids: CSVARGTYEQYF. CDR3 DNA: TGCAGCGTTGCACGGGGGACCTACGAGCAGTACTTC.

The genes are TRBV2 and TRBJ1-4, with 7 positions matching TRBD1. The CDR3 loop spans 15 amino acids. The V segment lost 6 bases and the J segment 8 bases; nucleotides outside the gene matches: 12. Germline V gives CDR1 SNHLY, CDR2 FYNNEI. CDR3 nucleotide sequence: TGTGCCAGCAGAAATCAGGACAGGCGGGGGGAAAAACTGTTTTTT. Residues: CASRNQDRRGEKLFF.